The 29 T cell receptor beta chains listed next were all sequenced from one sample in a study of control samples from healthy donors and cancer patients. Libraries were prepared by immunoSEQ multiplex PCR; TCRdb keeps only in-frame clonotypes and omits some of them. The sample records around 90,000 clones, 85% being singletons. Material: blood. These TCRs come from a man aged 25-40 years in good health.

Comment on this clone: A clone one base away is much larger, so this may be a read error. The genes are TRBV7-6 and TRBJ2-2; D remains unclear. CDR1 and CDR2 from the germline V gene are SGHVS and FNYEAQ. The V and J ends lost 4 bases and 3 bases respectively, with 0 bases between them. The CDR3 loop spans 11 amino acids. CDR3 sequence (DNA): TGTGCCAGCAGCTACACCGGGGAGCTGTTTTTT. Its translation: CASSYTGELFF.

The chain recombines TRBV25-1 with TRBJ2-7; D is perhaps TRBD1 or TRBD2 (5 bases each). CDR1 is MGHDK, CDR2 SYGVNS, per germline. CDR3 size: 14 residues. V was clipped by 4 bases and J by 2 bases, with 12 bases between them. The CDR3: CASSAPGATYEQYF. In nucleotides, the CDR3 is TGTGCCAGCAGTGCTCCCGGGGCAACCTACGAGCAGTACTTC.

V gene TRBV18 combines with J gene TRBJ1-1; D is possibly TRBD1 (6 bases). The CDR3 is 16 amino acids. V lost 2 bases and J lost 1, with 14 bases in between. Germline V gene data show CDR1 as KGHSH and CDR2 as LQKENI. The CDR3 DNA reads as TGTGCCAGCTCACCAGACACAGGGTGGGCGAACACTGAAGCTTTCTTT. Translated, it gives CASSPDTGWANTEAFF.

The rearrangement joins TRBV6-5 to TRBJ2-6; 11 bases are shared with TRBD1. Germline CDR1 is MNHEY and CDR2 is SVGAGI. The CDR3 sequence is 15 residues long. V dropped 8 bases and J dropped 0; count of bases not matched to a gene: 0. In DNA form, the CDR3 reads TGTGCCAGCGGGACAGGGGGCTCTGGGGCCAACGTCCTGACTTTC. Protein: CASGTGGSGANVLTF.

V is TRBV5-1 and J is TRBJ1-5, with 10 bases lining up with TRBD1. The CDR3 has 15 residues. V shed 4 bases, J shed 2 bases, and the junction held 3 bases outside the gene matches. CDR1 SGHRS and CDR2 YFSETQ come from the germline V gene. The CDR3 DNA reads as TGCGCCAGCAGCCCCGGGACAGGGGGCAATCAGCCCCAGCATTTT. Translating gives CASSPGTGGNQPQHF. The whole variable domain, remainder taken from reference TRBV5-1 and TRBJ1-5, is KAGVTQTPRYLIKTRGQQVTLSCSPISGHRSVSWYQQTPGQGLQFLFEYFSETQRNKGNFPGRFSGRQFSNSRSEMNVSTLELGDSALYLCASSPGTGGNQPQHFGDGTRLSIL.

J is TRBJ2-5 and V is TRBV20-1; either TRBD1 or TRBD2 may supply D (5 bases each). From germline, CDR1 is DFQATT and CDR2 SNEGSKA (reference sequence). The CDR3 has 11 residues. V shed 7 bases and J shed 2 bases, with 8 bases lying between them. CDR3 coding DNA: TGCAGTGTTGAGGGGCAAGAGACCCAGTACTTC. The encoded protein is CSVEGQETQYF.

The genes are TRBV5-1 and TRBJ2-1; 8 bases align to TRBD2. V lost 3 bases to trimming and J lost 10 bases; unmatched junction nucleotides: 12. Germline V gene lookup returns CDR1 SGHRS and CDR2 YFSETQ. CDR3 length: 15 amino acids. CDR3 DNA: TGCGCCAGCAGCTCGAGAGCGGGGGACTTCTCCGAGCAGTTCTTC. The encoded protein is CASSSRAGDFSEQFF.

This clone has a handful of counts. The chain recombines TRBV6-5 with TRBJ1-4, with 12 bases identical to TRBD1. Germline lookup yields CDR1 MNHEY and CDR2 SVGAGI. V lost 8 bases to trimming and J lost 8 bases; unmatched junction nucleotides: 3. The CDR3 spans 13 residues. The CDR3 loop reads CASGTGGVEKLFF. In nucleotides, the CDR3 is TGTGCCAGCGGGACAGGGGGCGTCGAAAAACTGTTTTTT.

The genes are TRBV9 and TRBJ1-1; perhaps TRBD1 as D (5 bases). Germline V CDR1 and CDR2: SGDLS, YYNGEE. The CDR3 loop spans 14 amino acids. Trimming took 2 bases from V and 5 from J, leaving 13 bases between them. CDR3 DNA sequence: TGTGCCAGCAGCGTCTCAGGGCGAGGTACTGAAGCTTTCTTT. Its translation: CASSVSGRGTEAFF.

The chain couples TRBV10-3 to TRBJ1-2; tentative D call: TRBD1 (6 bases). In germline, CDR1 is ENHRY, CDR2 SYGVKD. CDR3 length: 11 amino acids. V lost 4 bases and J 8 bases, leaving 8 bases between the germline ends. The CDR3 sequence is CAISAGQGYTF. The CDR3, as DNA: TGTGCCATCAGTGCGGGACAAGGCTACACCTTC.

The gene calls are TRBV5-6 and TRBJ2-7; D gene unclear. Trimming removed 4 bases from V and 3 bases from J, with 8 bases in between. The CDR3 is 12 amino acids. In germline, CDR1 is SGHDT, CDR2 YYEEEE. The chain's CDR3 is CASSPFNYEQYF. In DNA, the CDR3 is TGTGCCAGCAGCCCCTTCAACTACGAGCAGTACTTC.

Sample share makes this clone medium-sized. Written as DNA, the CDR3 is TGTGCCAGCAGTTATGACAGGGGAATAGATGGCTACACCTTC. Protein: CASSYDRGIDGYTF. J is TRBJ1-2 and V is TRBV6-5, with 8 bases matching TRBD1. Germline CDR1 is MNHEY and CDR2 is SVGAGI. Trimming removed 3 bases from V and 6 bases from J; junction bases left unmatched: 6. The CDR3 sequence is 14 residues long.

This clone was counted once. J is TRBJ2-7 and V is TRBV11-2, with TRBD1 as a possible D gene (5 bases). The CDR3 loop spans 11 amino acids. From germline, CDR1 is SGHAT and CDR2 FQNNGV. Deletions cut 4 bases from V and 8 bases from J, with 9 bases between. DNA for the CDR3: TGTGCCAGCAGCTCCGGACAACAGCAGTACTTC. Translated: CASSSGQQQYF.

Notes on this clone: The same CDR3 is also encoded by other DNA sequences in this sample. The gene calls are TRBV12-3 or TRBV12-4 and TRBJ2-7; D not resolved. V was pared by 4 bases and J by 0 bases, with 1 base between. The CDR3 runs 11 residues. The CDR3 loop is CASSSSYEQYF. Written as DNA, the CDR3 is TGTGCCAGCAGTTCCTCCTACGAGCAGTACTTC.

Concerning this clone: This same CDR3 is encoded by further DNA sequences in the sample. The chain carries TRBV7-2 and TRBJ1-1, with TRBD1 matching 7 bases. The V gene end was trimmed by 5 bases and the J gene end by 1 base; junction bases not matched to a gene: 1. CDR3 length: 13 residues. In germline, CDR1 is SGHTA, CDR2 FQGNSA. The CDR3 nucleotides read TGTGCCAGCAGCGGACAGGCGAACACTGAAGCTTTCTTT. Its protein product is CASSGQANTEAFF. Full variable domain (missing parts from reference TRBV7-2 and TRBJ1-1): GAGVSQSPSNKVTEKGKDVELRCDPISGHTALYWYRQSLGQGLEFLIYFQGNSAPDKSGLPSDRFSAERTGGSVSTLTIQRTQQEDSAVYLCASSGQANTEAFFGQGTRLTVV.

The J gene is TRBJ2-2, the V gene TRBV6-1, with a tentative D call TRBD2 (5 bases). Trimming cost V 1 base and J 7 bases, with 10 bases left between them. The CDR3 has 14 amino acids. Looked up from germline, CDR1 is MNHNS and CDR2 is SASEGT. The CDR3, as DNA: TGTGCCAGCAGTGAAGGCCCGGGGATCGGGGAGCTGTTTTTT. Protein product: CASSEGPGIGELFF.

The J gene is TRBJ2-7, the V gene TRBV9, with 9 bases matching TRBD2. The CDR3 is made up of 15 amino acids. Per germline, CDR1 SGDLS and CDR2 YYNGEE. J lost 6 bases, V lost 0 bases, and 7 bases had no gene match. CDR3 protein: CASSVGAGGPGEQYF. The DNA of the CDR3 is TGTGCCAGCAGCGTAGGCGCGGGGGGGCCTGGCGAGCAGTACTTC.

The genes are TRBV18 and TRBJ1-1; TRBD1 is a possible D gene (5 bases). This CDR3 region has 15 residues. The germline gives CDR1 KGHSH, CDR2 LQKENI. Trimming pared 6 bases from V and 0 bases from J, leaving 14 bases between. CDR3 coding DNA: TGTGCCAGCTCCCTACAGGCGGCCCTGAACACTGAAGCTTTCTTT. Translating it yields CASSLQAALNTEAFF.

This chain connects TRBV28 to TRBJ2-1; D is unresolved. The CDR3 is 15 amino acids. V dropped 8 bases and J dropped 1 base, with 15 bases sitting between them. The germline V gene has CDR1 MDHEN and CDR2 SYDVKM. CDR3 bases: TGTGCCAGCGGACCCCGACCCATTTCCTACAATGAGCAGTTCTTC. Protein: CASGPRPISYNEQFF.

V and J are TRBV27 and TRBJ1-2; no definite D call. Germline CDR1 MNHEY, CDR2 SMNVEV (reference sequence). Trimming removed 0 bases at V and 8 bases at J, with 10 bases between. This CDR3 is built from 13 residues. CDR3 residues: CASSLSGLGGYTF. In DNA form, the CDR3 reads TGTGCCAGCAGTTTATCAGGGTTGGGGGGCTACACCTTC.

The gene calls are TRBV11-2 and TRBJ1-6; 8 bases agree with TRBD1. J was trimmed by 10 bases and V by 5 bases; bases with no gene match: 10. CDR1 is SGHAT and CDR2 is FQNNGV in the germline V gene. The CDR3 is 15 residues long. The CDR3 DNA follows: TGTGCCAGCAGCACGGACAGGGTGGGGGAATCACCCCTCCACTTT. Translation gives CASSTDRVGESPLHF.

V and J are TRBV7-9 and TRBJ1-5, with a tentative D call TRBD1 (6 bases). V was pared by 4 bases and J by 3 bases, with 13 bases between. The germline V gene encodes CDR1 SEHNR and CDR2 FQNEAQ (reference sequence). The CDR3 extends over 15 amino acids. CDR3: CASSSDRTFNQPQHF. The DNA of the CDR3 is TGTGCCAGCAGCTCCGACAGGACCTTCAATCAGCCCCAGCATTTT.

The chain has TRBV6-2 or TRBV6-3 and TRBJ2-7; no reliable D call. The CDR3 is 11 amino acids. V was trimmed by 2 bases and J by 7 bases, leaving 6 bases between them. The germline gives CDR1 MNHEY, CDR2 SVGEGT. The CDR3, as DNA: TGTGCCAGCAGTTACATAGGGGAGCAGTACTTC. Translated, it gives CASSYIGEQYF.

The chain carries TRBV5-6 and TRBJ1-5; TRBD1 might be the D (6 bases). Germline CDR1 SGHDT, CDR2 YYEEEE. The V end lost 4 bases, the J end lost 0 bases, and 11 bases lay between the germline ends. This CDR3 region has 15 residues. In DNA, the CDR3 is TGTGCCAGCAGCCAGGACAGTCATAGCAATCAGCCCCAGCATTTT. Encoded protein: CASSQDSHSNQPQHF.

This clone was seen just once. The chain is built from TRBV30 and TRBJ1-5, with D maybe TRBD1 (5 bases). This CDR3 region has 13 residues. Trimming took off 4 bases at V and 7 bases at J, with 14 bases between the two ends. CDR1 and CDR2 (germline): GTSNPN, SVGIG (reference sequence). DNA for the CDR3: TGTGCCTGGAATCGGCAGGGAGAACAGCCCCAGCATTTT. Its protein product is CAWNRQGEQPQHF.

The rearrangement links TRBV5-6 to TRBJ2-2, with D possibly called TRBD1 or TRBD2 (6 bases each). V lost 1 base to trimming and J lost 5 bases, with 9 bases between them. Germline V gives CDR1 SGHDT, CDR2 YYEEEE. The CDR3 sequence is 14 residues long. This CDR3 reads CASSLWGATGELFF. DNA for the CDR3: TGTGCCAGCAGCTTGTGGGGGGCGACCGGGGAGCTGTTTTTT.

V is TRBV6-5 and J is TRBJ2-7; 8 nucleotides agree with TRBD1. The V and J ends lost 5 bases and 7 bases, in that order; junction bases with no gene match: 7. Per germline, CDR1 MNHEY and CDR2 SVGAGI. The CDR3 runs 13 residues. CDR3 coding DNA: TGTGCCAGCAGTCGACAGGGGACGGGGGAGCAGTACTTC. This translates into CASSRQGTGEQYF.

The CDR3 protein is CASSLATSGNTIYF. The CDR3 bases are TGCGCCAGCAGCTTGGCTACCTCTGGAAACACCATATATTTT. This chain joins TRBV5-1 and TRBJ1-3, with unresolved D. V was cut by 0 bases and J by 0 bases, with 4 bases left in between. Germline CDR1 SGHRS, CDR2 YFSETQ. The CDR3 contains 14 residues.

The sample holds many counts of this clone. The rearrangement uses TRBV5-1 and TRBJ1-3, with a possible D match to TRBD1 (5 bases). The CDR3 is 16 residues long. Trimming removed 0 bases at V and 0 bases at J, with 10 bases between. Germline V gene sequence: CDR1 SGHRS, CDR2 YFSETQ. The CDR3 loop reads CASSLEGVTSGNTIYF. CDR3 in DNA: TGCGCCAGCAGCTTGGAAGGGGTAACCTCTGGAAACACCATATATTTT.